Listed here is a single T cell receptor beta chain. The antigen is unknown. The source of the sample is a study of beta chain features in type 1 diabetes. General study points: Shorter TCRB CDR3s, moderately but significantly so, marked every one of the four CD4+ subsets in Type 1 diabetes patients.

Investigators reverse transcribed all isolated RNA, so they sequenced expressed TCRB transcripts. Using immunoSEQ multiplex PCR, the repertoire was profiled, and TCRdb retains in-frame clones only, with some absent. The sample holds 500,000 to 800,000 clones; 12% are singletons and the top ten take more than 0.1%. The germline gives CDR1 SQVTM, CDR2 ANQGSEA. This CDR3 has 13 amino acids. V was trimmed by 5 bases and J by 6 bases, leaving 13 bases between them. The sequence came from a man aged 25-45 years with type 1 diabetes. V gene TRBV29-1 combines with J gene TRBJ2-2, with D perhaps TRBD1 (5 bases). Material for sequencing was naive CD4+ T cells from blood. CDR3 bases: TGCAGCGTTAGTTCAGGGCCCCCCGGGGAGCTGTTTTTT. Translated, it gives CSVSSGPPGELFF.